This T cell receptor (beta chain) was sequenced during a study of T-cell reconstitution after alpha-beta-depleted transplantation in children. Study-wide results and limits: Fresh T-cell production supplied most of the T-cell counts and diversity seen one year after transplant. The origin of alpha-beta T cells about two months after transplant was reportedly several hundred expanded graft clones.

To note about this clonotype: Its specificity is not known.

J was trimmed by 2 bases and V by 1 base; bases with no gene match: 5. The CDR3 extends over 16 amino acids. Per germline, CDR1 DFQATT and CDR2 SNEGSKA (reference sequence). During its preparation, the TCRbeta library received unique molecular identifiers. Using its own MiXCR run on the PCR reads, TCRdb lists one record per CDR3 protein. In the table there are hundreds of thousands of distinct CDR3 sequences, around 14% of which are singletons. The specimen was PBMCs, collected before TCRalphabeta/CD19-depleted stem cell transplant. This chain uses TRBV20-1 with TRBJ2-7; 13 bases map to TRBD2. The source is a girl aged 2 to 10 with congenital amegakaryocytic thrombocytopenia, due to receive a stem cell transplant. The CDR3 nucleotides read TGCAGTGCTAGAGCACCGGGACTAGCGGGAACCTACGAGCAGTACTTC. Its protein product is CSARAPGLAGTYEQYF.